These 9 T cell receptor beta chains were sequenced from one sample in a study of cytomegalovirus exposure and HLA in healthy donors. The study ran its PCR with 60 Vbeta and 13 Jbeta primers. Using immunoSEQ multiplex PCR, the repertoire was profiled, and TCRdb retains in-frame clones only, with some absent. Here the sample spans 150,000 to 200,000 clones, 80% to 90% being singletons. The sequenced sample consisted of PBMCs. Receptors were obtained from a woman in her 50s in good health and CMV-seronegative.

This sequence joins TRBV7-3 and TRBJ2-2, with D possibly matching TRBD2 (5 bases). CDR3 length: 14 residues. CDR1 is SGHTA and CDR2 is FQGTGA in the germline V gene. V was shortened by 1 base and J by 6 bases, with 9 bases between the two germline ends. The CDR3 sequence: CASSLKMGAGELFF. The CDR3 DNA reads TGTGCCAGCAGCTTAAAGATGGGAGCCGGGGAGCTGTTTTTT.

This clone was detected once. V is TRBV19 and J is TRBJ2-7; 8 bases are shared with TRBD2. Germline lookup yields CDR1 LNHDA and CDR2 SQIVND (reference sequence). This CDR3 has 15 amino acids. Trimming cost V 3 bases and J 1 base; bases outside gene matches: 5. CDR3 in DNA: TGTGCCAGTAGTATGGGACTAGGGCCTTCCTACGAGCAGTACTTC. This encodes CASSMGLGPSYEQYF.

The chain links TRBV5-6 to TRBJ2-7, with D possibly matching TRBD2 (5 bases). The CDR3 runs to 11 residues. V lost 7 bases and J lost 3, with 8 bases in between. Germline-derived CDR1 and CDR2 are SGHDT and YYEEEE. The CDR3 DNA reads as TGTGCCAGCGGAAGCGGCTACGAGCAGTACTTC. Translation: CASGSGYEQYF.

The chain employs TRBV25-1 and TRBJ1-1; no clear D gene. Between the trimmed V and J ends, which lost 5 bases and 8 bases, there was a span of 9 bases. Germline CDR1 MGHDK, CDR2 SYGVNS. The CDR3 is 11 residues long. The CDR3 region has the DNA TGTGCCAGCAGTTACCTTGAGGAAGCTTTCTTT. The encoded protein is CASSYLEEAFF.

This sequence joins TRBV5-6 and TRBJ1-2, with a weak D call TRBD1 (5 bases). Germline loops: CDR1 SGHDT, CDR2 YYEEEE. The CDR3 covers 13 residues. V was cut by 4 bases and J by 5 bases, with 12 bases left in between. The CDR3 is CASSQTVGYGYTF. The CDR3 bases are TGTGCCAGCAGCCAGACAGTTGGATATGGCTACACCTTC.

J is TRBJ2-5 and V is TRBV21-1; the DNA was not used to check the table's D call, TRBD2. TRBV21-1 represents a pseudogene. The CDR3 contains 16 residues. The CDR3 loop is CASSKKRGGWAKTQYF. The DNA for the CDR3 is TGTGCCAGCAGCAAAAAGCGGGGGGGGTGGGCGAAGACCCAGTACTTC.

V and J are TRBV9 and TRBJ2-7, with 9 bases matching TRBD2. The CDR3 is 15 amino acids. The ends lost 1 base at V and 3 bases at J; junction bases unmatched: 5. Germline CDR1 reads SGDLS; CDR2 reads YYNGEE. CDR3 loop: CASSVRWTSDYEQYF. As DNA, the CDR3 is TGTGCCAGCAGCGTAAGGTGGACTAGCGACTACGAGCAGTACTTC.

The chain carries TRBV5-4 and TRBJ2-1; 12 positions match TRBD2. With V trimmed by 3 bases and J by 4 bases, 2 bases remained unmatched. Germline CDR1 reads SGHNT; CDR2 reads YYREEE (reference sequence). CDR3 length equals 15 residues. Here the CDR3 DNA reads TGTGCCAGCAGCTGGGGGACTAGCGGGTACAATGAGCAGTTCTTC. Residues: CASSWGTSGYNEQFF.

The V and J genes are TRBV15 and TRBJ1-1; D unclear. With 5 bases removed from V and 7 bases from J, the gap between germline ends came to 14 bases. The germline CDR1 and CDR2 sequences are LNHNV and YYDKDF (reference sequence). The CDR3 has 13 residues. The CDR3 sequence is CATSPSSRVEAFF. CDR3 coding DNA: TGTGCCACCAGCCCGTCGAGTCGAGTTGAAGCTTTCTTT.